The clone carrying this T cell receptor beta chain showed up just once. Profiling relied on immunoSEQ multiplex PCR, and the TCRdb table lists in-frame clones only, not all of them. The data hold about 70,000 clones, with around 87% observed a single time. The CDR3 is 24 residues long. Germline values: CDR1 SGHDN, CDR2 FVKESK. J lost 2 bases, V lost 1 base, and 28 bases had no gene match. The data are from a study of blood T cell repertoires in COVID-19. Overall study: PBMCs, B-cell-depleted T cells, or T cells were the source of the cDNA or gDNA that made up the material.

The sequenced sample was peripheral blood. This clonotype originated in a man aged 50 or older with acute or convalescent COVID-19. This sequence joins TRBV14 and TRBJ2-3, with 9 bases identical to TRBD1. CDR3 sequence (DNA): TGTGCCAGCAGCCAAGGTGGAAACTCGCAACGTTTCACGAGGACAGGGGTTTTCACAGATACGCAGTATTTT. Translating gives CASSQGGNSQRFTRTGVFTDTQYF.